The rows below give T cell receptor beta chains drawn from one sample of a study of cytomegalovirus exposure and HLA in healthy donors. Libraries were prepared by immunoSEQ multiplex PCR; TCRdb keeps only in-frame clonotypes and omits some of them. The data contain 90,000 to 120,000 clones, about 74% of them singletons. Material: PBMCs. These TCRs come from a woman in her thirties or forties in good health and CMV-seropositive. CDR3s include the opening cysteine and the closing phenylalanine or tryptophan. The order of the fields is J gene, V gene, clone size, CDR3 protein. Part of the rows lack a size; the others show once, few, many or a class for expanded clones.

J: TRBJ2-1; V: TRBV7-3; size: few; CDR3: CASSLNYRGRQFF
J: TRBJ1-3; V: TRBV13; size: .; CDR3: CASSLGRSHSGNTIYF
J: TRBJ2-2; V: TRBV30; size: once; CDR3: CAWSSLGQHTGELFF
J: TRBJ2-5; V: TRBV5-8; size: few; CDR3: CASSPTGARVLETQYF
J: TRBJ1-6; V: TRBV30; size: .; CDR3: CAWTLMSNRHNSPLHF
J: TRBJ1-1; V: TRBV5-1; size: .; CDR3: CASSRSRTGGTEAFF
J: TRBJ1-5; V: TRBV19; size: few; CDR3: CASSIAGYSNQPQHF
J: TRBJ1-6; V: TRBV5-1; size: .; CDR3: CASSLIGETYNSPLHF
J: TRBJ1-2; V: TRBV30; size: .; CDR3: CAWSTGDYGYTF
J: TRBJ2-1; V: TRBV6-5; size: .; CDR3: CASSLRPGGDNEQFF
J: TRBJ2-7; V: TRBV6-1; size: .; CDR3: CASSEGQGAEQYF
J: TRBJ1-1; V: TRBV5-6; size: .; CDR3: CASSLRRFALQGNTEAFF
J: TRBJ2-1; V: TRBV7-9; size: .; CDR3: CASSLGGGDYNEQFF
J: TRBJ2-1; V: TRBV13; size: .; CDR3: CASSPLRLADSSYNEQFF
J: TRBJ2-7; V: TRBV11-2; size: .; CDR3: CASSWDWSSYEQYF
J: TRBJ2-3; V: TRBV4-1; size: .; CDR3: CASSQGTSGGTDTQYF
J: TRBJ1-2; V: TRBV6-6; size: .; CDR3: CASSHRDRYYGYTF
J: TRBJ2-5; V: TRBV5-6; size: .; CDR3: CASSLRETQYF
J: TRBJ2-4; V: TRBV27; size: few; CDR3: CASSFFSLLQGRSLLAKNIQYF
J: TRBJ2-1; V: TRBV6-6; size: few; CDR3: CASSYPNRDRYNEQFF
J: TRBJ2-7; V: TRBV29-1; size: .; CDR3: CSVGQNYEQYF
J: TRBJ1-1; V: TRBV5-1; size: few; CDR3: CASSPQGFSNTEAFF
J: TRBJ1-1; V: TRBV7-7; size: .; CDR3: CASSNRDRGTEAFF
J: TRBJ2-2; V: TRBV2; size: .; CDR3: CASNPTGSTGELFF
J: TRBJ2-5; V: TRBV15; size: .; CDR3: CATRPGIGQQEETQYF
J: TRBJ2-5; V: TRBV11-2; size: .; CDR3: CASSLDRETQYF
J: TRBJ2-2; V: TRBV6-6; size: .; CDR3: CANSSTTGELFF
J: TRBJ2-7; V: TRBV5-4; size: .; CDR3: CASSWGQGPYEQYF
J: TRBJ1-1; V: TRBV5-4; size: .; CDR3: CASSWDNLNTEAFF
J: TRBJ1-6; V: TRBV6-5; size: .; CDR3: CAIREGSESLTLHF
J: TRBJ2-1; V: TRBV30; size: .; CDR3: CAWDTGQGPYNEQFF
J: TRBJ2-5; V: TRBV30; size: .; CDR3: CAWSVPDRGSQETQYF
J: TRBJ2-5; V: TRBV18; size: .; CDR3: CASSTVGQSETQYF
J: TRBJ1-5; V: TRBV7-8; size: few; CDR3: CASSFSGVDQPQHF
J: TRBJ2-7; V: TRBV27; size: .; CDR3: CASRVAGGNEQYF
J: TRBJ2-5; V: TRBV6-1; size: .; CDR3: CASSSDRGREETQYF
J: TRBJ2-5; V: TRBV6-5; size: few; CDR3: CASSYAGQETQYF
J: TRBJ1-4; V: TRBV4-3; size: .; CDR3: CASSQDWDRESEKLFF
J: TRBJ1-4; V: TRBV2; size: .; CDR3: CASSSGTVGEKLFF
J: TRBJ1-1; V: TRBV29-1; size: few; CDR3: CSVVAGPTEAFF
J: TRBJ2-2; V: TRBV5-1; size: .; CDR3: CASRWISGDLGTGELFF